These 17 T cell receptor beta chains originate from one sample sequenced in a study of T cells in Graves' hyperthyroidism and ophthalmopathy. RNA transcripts provided the source from which TCR beta CDR3 regions were amplified. HTBI primers were employed in a first-round RT-PCR of the TCR CDR3. TCRdb itself ran the multiplex PCR reads through MiXCR, one entry per CDR3 protein. The sample shows under 650,000 distinct CDR3 sequences, about 16% of them seen only once. Sequencing was done on a sample of blood. All receptors come from a woman aged 25 to 39 with Graves' hyperthyroidism.

The chain employs TRBV6-2 or TRBV6-3 and TRBJ1-5, with 9 positions matching TRBD1. The CDR3 runs 15 residues. Germline V gene sequence: CDR1 MNHEY, CDR2 SVGEGT. The ends lost 7 bases at V and 4 bases at J; junction bases unmatched: 8. The CDR3 region is CASIKGQGFNQPQHF. The CDR3 coding sequence is TGTGCCAGCATCAAAGGACAGGGGTTTAATCAGCCCCAGCATTTT.

At least ten counts were recorded for this clonotype. The chain is built from TRBV20-1 and TRBJ2-1; 10 bases are a match to TRBD2. The germline gives CDR1 DFQATT, CDR2 SNEGSKA (reference sequence). The CDR3 is made up of 15 amino acids. Unmatched junction bases numbered 7, after V lost 1 base and J lost 7 bases. The CDR3 loop reads CSARVLAGVSNEQFF. CDR3 coding DNA: TGCAGTGCTAGAGTCCTAGCGGGAGTTTCAAATGAGCAGTTCTTC.

This sequence joins TRBV7-9 and TRBJ2-1; TRBD2 matches at 10 bases. The CDR3 loop spans 14 amino acids. Germline V gives CDR1 SEHNR, CDR2 FQNEAQ (reference sequence). The ends lost 7 bases at V and 9 bases at J; junction bases unmatched: 9. The CDR3 is CASTLGLALGEQFF. Here the CDR3 DNA reads TGTGCCAGCACCTTGGGACTAGCGCTTGGTGAGCAGTTCTTC.

This clonotype was seen only once. DNA for the CDR3: TGCGCCAGCAGCCGGCATAGCAATCAGCCCCAGCATTTT. Protein product: CASSRHSNQPQHF. This chain uses TRBV4-1 with TRBJ1-5; D is ambiguous. Trimming shortened V by 4 bases and J by 0 bases, and 4 bases separated the two germline ends. CDR3 length equals 13 residues. From germline, CDR1 is MGHRA and CDR2 YSYEKL.

The J gene is TRBJ1-1, the V gene TRBV10-3, with D possibly TRBD1 on 5 matching bases. Germline-derived CDR1 and CDR2 are ENHRY and SYGVKD. Between the trimmed V and J ends, which lost 0 bases and 1 base, there was a span of 6 bases. This CDR3 has 14 residues. The CDR3 protein is CAISESGENTEAFF. For the CDR3, the DNA is TGTGCCATCAGTGAGTCGGGGGAGAACACTGAAGCTTTCTTT.

The chain carries TRBV5-5 and TRBJ2-1, with D perhaps matching TRBD2 (6 bases). V was pared by 0 bases and J by 4 bases, with 11 bases between. Germline-derived CDR1 and CDR2 are SGHKS and YYEKEE (reference sequence). This CDR3 contains 15 residues. The CDR3 reads CASSLDLATYNEQFF. For the CDR3, the DNA is TGTGCCAGCAGCTTGGATCTAGCGACTTACAATGAGCAGTTCTTC. The variable domain in full, completed from reference TRBV5-5 and TRBJ2-1, reads DAGVTQSPTHLIKTRGQQVTLRCSPISGHKSVSWYQQVLGQGPQFIFQYYEKEERGRGNFPDRFSARQFPNYSSELNVNALLLGDSALYLCASSLDLATYNEQFFGPGTRLTVL.

This clonotype has just a few counts. V gene TRBV20-1 combines with J gene TRBJ2-7; TRBD2 is a possible D gene (5 bases). The germline CDR1 and CDR2 sequences are DFQATT and SNEGSKA (reference sequence). The CDR3 runs 12 residues. Trimming left V 3 bases short and J 7 bases short, with 13 bases between. The CDR3 reads CSASGAREEQYF. The DNA for the CDR3 is TGCAGTGCTAGTGGTGCGAGGGAAGAGCAGTACTTC.

This clonotype was observed a few times. The chain joins TRBV5-4 to TRBJ2-6; D unresolved. This CDR3 is built from 17 residues. V was shortened by 0 bases and J by 0 bases, with 10 bases between the two germline ends. Germline-derived CDR1 and CDR2 are SGHNT and YYREEE (reference sequence). In nucleotides, the CDR3 is TGTGCCAGCAGCTTGGAGGTGGGCCGCTCTGGGGCCAACGTCCTGACTTTC. Its protein product is CASSLEVGRSGANVLTF.

This clonotype was seen at least ten times. The chain is built from TRBV7-3 and TRBJ2-5, with D possibly called TRBD1 or TRBD2 (5 bases each). V shed 1 base and J shed 4 bases, with 13 bases lying between them. Germline CDR1 SGHTA, CDR2 FQGTGA. The CDR3 has 15 amino acids. The CDR3 DNA sequence: TGTGCCAGCAGCTTAAGTGGGGGAGCCCCAGAGACCCAGTACTTC. Protein: CASSLSGGAPETQYF.

There are many counts of this clonotype. The chain couples TRBV5-1 to TRBJ2-7; 7 bases line up with TRBD2. Germline-derived CDR1 and CDR2 are SGHRS and YFSETQ. CDR3 length: 15 residues. The junction had 5 bases not matched to a gene; V was cut back by 2 bases and J by 0 bases. DNA of the CDR3: TGCGCCAGCAGCTTACGCGGGAGTGCCTCCTACGAGCAGTACTTC. It codes for CASSLRGSASYEQYF.

V is TRBV27 and J is TRBJ2-1, with 9 bases aligning to TRBD2. From germline, CDR1 is MNHEY and CDR2 SMNVEV (reference sequence). CDR3 length equals 15 residues. After removal of 2 bases from V and 7 bases from J, the junction contained 6 bases not matched to a gene. Here the CDR3 DNA reads TGTGCCAGCAGTTTAGGTAGCGGGAGTCGGAATGAGCAGTTCTTC. It translates to CASSLGSGSRNEQFF.

In its sample, this clonotype was seen many times. The chain carries TRBV28 and TRBJ2-7; D gene uncertain. The CDR3 has 14 amino acids. With 7 bases removed from V and 0 bases from J, the gap between germline ends came to 13 bases. The germline V gene encodes CDR1 MDHEN and CDR2 SYDVKM. The CDR3 is CASKPTWRSYEQYF. The CDR3 DNA sequence: TGTGCCAGCAAACCCACATGGCGCTCCTACGAGCAGTACTTC.

This clonotype was seen at least ten times. The chain carries TRBV29-1 and TRBJ2-7, with 11 bases identical to TRBD1. Trimming took 5 bases from V and 4 from J; bases not matched to a gene: 4. This CDR3 has 13 amino acids. Germline assignment: CDR1 SQVTM and CDR2 ANQGSEA. The CDR3 loop reads CSVWTGGRYEQYF. CDR3 in DNA: TGCAGCGTTTGGACAGGGGGCAGGTACGAGCAGTACTTC.

This clonotype was observed a handful of times. The V call is TRBV7-2, the J call TRBJ2-5; 11 bases are a match to TRBD2. Germline loops: CDR1 SGHTA, CDR2 FQGNSA. This CDR3 contains 15 residues. The V and J ends lost 8 bases and 5 bases, in that order; junction bases with no gene match: 10. The CDR3 bases are TGTGCCAGCTCAACGGGACTAGCGGTATCGGAGACCCAGTACTTC. It translates to CASSTGLAVSETQYF.

This sequence joins TRBV3-1 and TRBJ1-6; 8 bases map to TRBD1. The CDR3 loop spans 14 amino acids. After removal of 2 bases from V and 14 bases from J, the junction contained 8 bases not matched to a gene. In germline, CDR1 is LGHDT, CDR2 YNNKEL (reference sequence). The CDR3: CASSQSPDRGSLHF. The CDR3 nucleotides are TGTGCCAGCAGCCAATCCCCTGACAGGGGATCCCTCCACTTT.

This clonotype was seen at least ten times. The V and J genes are TRBV5-6 and TRBJ2-5; the match to TRBD1 covers 8 bases. The CDR3 has 15 residues. V lost 4 bases to trimming and J lost 0 bases; unmatched junction nucleotides: 5. Germline V gene sequence: CDR1 SGHDT, CDR2 YYEEEE. CDR3 bases: TGTGCCAGCAGCCCCCGGACAGGGTACCAAGAGACCCAGTACTTC. As protein: CASSPRTGYQETQYF. The full variable domain, rest sourced from reference TRBV5-6 and TRBJ2-5, is DAGVTQSPTHLIKTRGQQVTLRCSPKSGHDTVSWYQQALGQGPQFIFQYYEEEERQRGNFPDRFSGHQFPNYSSELNVNALLLGDSALYLCASSPRTGYQETQYFGPGTRLLVL.

V usage is TRBV11-2 and J usage is TRBJ2-1, with TRBD2 matching 10 bases. The J segment lost 7 bases and the V segment lost 5 bases, leaving 8 bases of the junction unmatched. The germline V gene has CDR1 SGHAT and CDR2 FQNNGV. This CDR3 has 15 amino acids. CDR3 amino acids: CASSREREGWNEQFF. The DNA of the CDR3 is TGTGCCAGCAGCCGCGAGCGGGAGGGGTGGAATGAGCAGTTCTTC.